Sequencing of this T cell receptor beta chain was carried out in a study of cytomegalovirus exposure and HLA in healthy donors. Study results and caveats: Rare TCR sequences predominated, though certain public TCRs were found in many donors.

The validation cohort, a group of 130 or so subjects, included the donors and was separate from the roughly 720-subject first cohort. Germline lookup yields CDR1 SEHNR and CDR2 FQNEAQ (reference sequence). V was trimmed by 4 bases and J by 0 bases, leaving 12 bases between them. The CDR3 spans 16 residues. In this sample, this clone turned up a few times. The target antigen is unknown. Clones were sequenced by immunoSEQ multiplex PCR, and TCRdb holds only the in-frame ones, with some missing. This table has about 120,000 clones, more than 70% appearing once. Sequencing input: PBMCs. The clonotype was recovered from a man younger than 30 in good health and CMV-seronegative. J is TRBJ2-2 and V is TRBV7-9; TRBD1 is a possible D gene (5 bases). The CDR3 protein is CASSSNQGSNTGELFF. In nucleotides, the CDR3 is TGTGCCAGCAGCTCGAACCAGGGATCGAACACCGGGGAGCTGTTTTTT.